Listed below are T cell receptor beta chains from one sample, sequenced in a study of blood T cell repertoires in COVID-19. Generated by immunoSEQ multiplex PCR, the TCRdb table keeps only in-frame clones and is missing some. The data hold 300,000 to 400,000 clones, with 87% observed a single time. What was sequenced was peripheral blood. Receptor source: a woman between 50 and 59 years old with COVID-19, enrolled during active disease. Both conserved end residues are part of each CDR3. D genes are given only for firm matches. Clone size is shown for a subset of rows, as once, few, many or a class of expanded clone.

size: NA; V: TRBV6-5; J: TRBJ1-3; D: NA; CDR3: CASSYSAGYGNTIYF; DNA: TGTGCCAGCAGTTACTCGGCGGGGTATGGAAACACCATATATTTT
size: NA; V: TRBV27; J: TRBJ2-7; D: TRBD2; CDR3: CASSTRRTSDYYEQYF; DNA: TGTGCCAGCAGCACAAGGAGGACTAGCGATTACTACGAGCAGTACTTC
size: NA; V: TRBV6-2/TRBV6-3; J: TRBJ2-1; D: TRBD2; CDR3: CASSSGRGLAGDNEQFF; DNA: TGTGCCAGCAGTTCGGGCCGGGGACTAGCGGGAGATAATGAGCAGTTCTTC
size: NA; V: TRBV6-4; J: TRBJ2-3; D: NA; CDR3: CASSPAGRSTDTQYF; DNA: TGTGCCAGCAGCCCAGCGGGCAGGAGCACAGATACGCAGTATTTT
size: NA; V: TRBV5-6; J: TRBJ2-1; D: TRBD1; CDR3: CASSLITGQGLNNEQFF; DNA: TGTGCCAGCAGCTTAATTACGGGACAGGGGCTCAACAATGAGCAGTTCTTC
size: once; V: TRBV7-6; J: TRBJ2-1; D: TRBD2; CDR3: CASSSSSGIRNEQFF; DNA: TGTGCCAGCAGCTCCTCTAGCGGGATTCGGAATGAGCAGTTCTTC
size: NA; V: TRBV2; J: TRBJ1-2; D: NA; CDR3: CASSAGVYGYTF; DNA: TGTGCCAGCAGTGCCGGGGTATATGGCTACACCTTC
size: NA; V: TRBV7-8; J: TRBJ2-7; D: TRBD2; CDR3: CASSLILAGGSYEQYF; DNA: TGTGCCAGCAGCCTGATTCTAGCGGGAGGTTCCTACGAGCAGTACTTC
size: NA; V: TRBV6-1; J: TRBJ2-1; D: TRBD2; CDR3: CASSDNLSGRLSYNEQFF; DNA: TGTGCCAGCAGTGACAACCTTAGCGGGAGGCTCTCCTACAATGAGCAGTTCTTC
size: NA; V: TRBV5-1; J: TRBJ2-1; D: TRBD2; CDR3: CASSLGGTSIYNEQFF; DNA: TGCGCCAGCAGCTTGGGTGGGACTAGCATCTACAATGAGCAGTTCTTC
size: NA; V: TRBV5-1; J: TRBJ2-2; D: TRBD1; CDR3: CASSLVPTGQGTGELFF; DNA: TGCGCCAGCAGCTTGGTTCCTACGGGACAGGGCACCGGGGAGCTGTTTTTT
size: few; V: TRBV27; J: TRBJ1-2; D: NA; CDR3: CASSTQGLGGYTF; DNA: TGTGCCAGCAGTACCCAGGGATTGGGTGGCTACACCTTC
size: NA; V: TRBV7-2; J: TRBJ1-2; D: NA; CDR3: CASSLGASNYGYTF; DNA: TGTGCCAGCAGCTTAGGGGCGAGTAACTATGGCTACACCTTC
size: NA; V: TRBV6-5; J: TRBJ2-7; D: NA; CDR3: CASRDTRYEQYF; DNA: TGTGCCAGCCGGGACACTAGATACGAGCAGTACTTC
size: NA; V: TRBV18; J: TRBJ2-1; D: TRBD2; CDR3: CASSPAGLAGGRSYNEQFF; DNA: TGTGCCAGCTCACCAGCGGGGCTAGCGGGAGGGCGCTCCTACAATGAGCAGTTCTTC
size: NA; V: TRBV7-3; J: TRBJ2-1; D: NA; CDR3: CASSLRRRWETNEQFF; DNA: TGTGCCAGCAGCTTAAGAAGGAGGTGGGAGACAAATGAGCAGTTCTTC
size: NA; V: TRBV12-3/TRBV12-4; J: TRBJ2-1; D: NA; CDR3: CASSFGTDEQFF; DNA: TGTGCCAGCAGTTTTGGTACTGATGAGCAGTTCTTC
size: NA; V: TRBV6-5; J: TRBJ2-2; D: TRBD2; CDR3: CASSYRASGRAKELFF; DNA: TGTGCCAGCAGTTACCGGGCTAGCGGGAGGGCCAAGGAGCTGTTTTTT
size: NA; V: TRBV7-6; J: TRBJ2-1; D: TRBD2; CDR3: CASSLNLGTTLQYNEQFF; DNA: TGTGCCAGCAGCCTAAACCTCGGGACTACCTTACAATACAATGAGCAGTTCTTC
size: NA; V: TRBV30; J: TRBJ1-2; D: NA; CDR3: CAWTTSSGYTF; DNA: TGTGCCTGGACTACGAGTTCCGGCTACACCTTC
size: NA; V: TRBV7-6; J: TRBJ2-5; D: NA; CDR3: CASSQKETQYF; DNA: TGTGCCAGCAGCCAAAAAGAGACCCAGTACTTC
size: NA; V: TRBV7-2; J: TRBJ1-5; D: NA; CDR3: CASSPTVSYSNQPQHF; DNA: TGTGCCAGCAGCCCGACAGTCTCCTATAGCAATCAGCCCCAGCATTTT
size: NA; V: TRBV30; J: TRBJ2-4; D: TRBD1; CDR3: CAWSAGTAIEYYF; DNA: TGTGCCTGGAGTGCCGGGACAGCCATTGAATATTACTTC
size: NA; V: TRBV24-1; J: TRBJ2-1; D: NA; CDR3: CATLMEAGNNEQFF; DNA: TGTGCCACCCTGATGGAGGCCGGTAACAATGAGCAGTTCTTC
size: NA; V: TRBV3-1/TRBV3-2; J: TRBJ2-6; D: TRBD1; CDR3: CASSQAPGGGANVLTF; DNA: TGTGCCAGCAGCCAGGCCCCAGGGGGAGGGGCCAACGTCCTGACTTTC
size: once; V: TRBV12-3/TRBV12-4; J: TRBJ1-1; D: NA; CDR3: CASKIFPTEAFF; DNA: TGTGCCAGCAAAATCTTCCCCACTGAAGCTTTCTTT
size: once; V: TRBV19; J: TRBJ1-5; D: NA; CDR3: CASKPGVSPSVNQPQHF; DNA: TGTGCCAGTAAACCCGGGGTCTCCCCGTCCGTCAATCAGCCCCAGCATTTT
size: NA; V: TRBV23-1; J: TRBJ1-1; D: NA; CDR3: CASSRLGGSDTEAFF; DNA: TGCGCCAGCAGTCGACTGGGGGGTTCAGACACTGAAGCTTTCTTT
size: NA; V: TRBV9; J: TRBJ2-3; D: NA; CDR3: CASSVDGGTSTDTQYF; DNA: TGTGCCAGCAGCGTAGATGGCGGGACTAGCACAGATACGCAGTATTTT
size: NA; V: TRBV6-6; J: TRBJ2-5; D: NA; CDR3: CASNSGPGETQYF; DNA: TGTGCCAGCAACTCAGGGCCCGGGGAGACCCAGTACTTC
size: NA; V: TRBV22-1; J: TRBJ1-6; D: NA; CDR3: CPGSARIPSDSPLHF; DNA: TGTCCTGGGAGCGCACGTATACCGTCAGATTCACCCCTCCACTTT
size: few; V: TRBV14; J: TRBJ2-7; D: TRBD2; CDR3: CASSRASGRFGEQYF; DNA: TGTGCCAGCAGCCGAGCTAGCGGGAGGTTCGGGGAGCAGTACTTC
size: NA; V: TRBV5-4; J: TRBJ2-7; D: TRBD1; CDR3: CASSGSGTGGAYEQYF; DNA: TGTGCCAGCAGCGGGAGCGGGACAGGGGGGGCCTACGAGCAGTACTTC
size: NA; V: TRBV15; J: TRBJ1-4; D: NA; CDR3: CATSRGGTLNEKLFF; DNA: TGTGCCACCAGCAGAGGTGGGACACTGAATGAAAAACTGTTTTTT
size: once; V: TRBV5-1; J: TRBJ2-4; D: TRBD1; CDR3: CASSEGQVSAKNIQYF; DNA: TGCGCCAGCAGCGAGGGACAGGTGTCCGCCAAAAACATTCAGTACTTC
size: once; V: TRBV18; J: TRBJ2-2; D: NA; CDR3: CASSRTDTGELFF; DNA: TGTGCCAGCTCACGGACAGACACCGGGGAGCTGTTTTTT
size: once; V: TRBV13; J: TRBJ2-7; D: TRBD2; CDR3: CASSKGLAGELAYEQYF; DNA: TGTGCCAGCAGCAAAGGACTAGCGGGGGAGTTGGCTTACGAGCAGTACTTC
size: NA; V: TRBV27; J: TRBJ2-1; D: NA; CDR3: CASSLGPGSSGYNEQFF; DNA: TGTGCCAGCAGTTTAGGCCCCGGGAGTAGCGGATACAATGAGCAGTTCTTC
size: NA; V: TRBV7-2; J: TRBJ1-2; D: NA; CDR3: CASSLARSGTYGYTF; DNA: TGTGCCAGCAGCTTAGCACGGTCGGGAACTTATGGCTACACCTTC
size: NA; V: TRBV6-5; J: TRBJ1-1; D: NA; CDR3: CASSSPLEAFF; DNA: TGTGCCAGCAGTTCTCCCCTTGAAGCTTTCTTT
size: few; V: TRBV6-2/TRBV6-3; J: TRBJ2-2; D: TRBD2; CDR3: CASSHLGGLAGVGELFF; DNA: TGTGCCAGCAGCCACCTCGGGGGACTAGCGGGAGTCGGGGAGCTGTTTTTT
size: NA; V: TRBV19; J: TRBJ2-3; D: TRBD2; CDR3: CASTGLAGGASTDTQYF; DNA: TGTGCCAGTACGGGACTAGCGGGCGGTGCTAGCACAGATACGCAGTATTTT
size: once; V: TRBV6-4; J: TRBJ2-3; D: NA; CDR3: CASRLGWSTDTQYF; DNA: TGTGCCAGTAGACTTGGATGGAGCACAGATACGCAGTATTTT